Below, 13 T cell receptor beta chains from the same sample are listed, as sequenced in a study of CD8+ T cells in alopecia areata. RNA was isolated and reverse transcribed to cDNA, the sequencing template. Assay: immunoSEQ multiplex PCR; the TCRdb copy retains only in-frame clones and omits some. The sample lists 150,000 to 160,000 clones; 45% to 60% were seen once. The sample in question was CD8+ T cells sorted from blood, obtained at week 0. These receptors all stem from a human donor with alopecia areata.

This clone turned up a few times. The V and J genes are TRBV7-9 and TRBJ1-1, with 7 bases identical to TRBD1. The CDR3 loop spans 13 amino acids. In germline, CDR1 is SEHNR, CDR2 FQNEAQ (reference sequence). The junction had 10 bases not matched to a gene; V was cut back by 11 bases and J by 4 bases. The CDR3 DNA sequence: TGTGCCGGCGCCCCAGGGGGTGGCACTGAAGCTTTCTTT. Translating it yields CAGAPGGGTEAFF.

The rearrangement uses TRBV30 and TRBJ2-2; TRBD1 matches 7 bases. The junction had 3 bases not matched to a gene; V was cut back by 2 bases and J by 3 bases. The length of the CDR3 is 14 residues. CDR1 GTSNPN and CDR2 SVGIG come from the germline V gene (reference sequence). CDR3 region: CAWSLTGDTGELFF. The CDR3 DNA follows: TGTGCCTGGAGTCTAACAGGGGACACCGGGGAGCTGTTTTTT.

This chain connects TRBV4-3 to TRBJ2-3, with D tentatively TRBD1 (5 bases). The CDR3 loop spans 14 amino acids. V was pared by 3 bases and J by 0 bases, with 7 bases between. Germline CDR1 is LGHNA and CDR2 is YSLEER. The DNA for the CDR3 is TGCGCCAGCAGCCAGGGGCAGAGCACAGATACGCAGTATTTT. It codes for CASSQGQSTDTQYF.

The chain couples TRBV29-1 to TRBJ1-2; no definite D call. V shed 6 bases and J shed 3 bases, with 20 bases lying between them. CDR3 size: 15 residues. Germline V CDR1 and CDR2: SQVTM, ANQGSEA. CDR3 in amino acids: CSVIMGNSDHYGYTF. CDR3 bases: TGCAGCGTGATAATGGGGAACAGTGACCACTATGGCTACACCTTC.

V and J are TRBV6-5 and TRBJ1-1; D is unresolved. From germline, CDR1 is MNHEY and CDR2 SVGAGI. The CDR3 length is 11 residues. V was trimmed by 4 bases and J by 7 bases, leaving 7 bases between them. The CDR3: CASSSEGEAFF. The CDR3 region has the DNA TGTGCCAGCAGTTCCGAGGGTGAAGCTTTCTTT.

The rearrangement uses TRBV30 and TRBJ2-5; 12 bases align to TRBD2. The CDR3 has 16 residues. With V trimmed by 0 bases and J by 7 bases, 9 bases remained unmatched. Looked up from germline, CDR1 is GTSNPN and CDR2 is SVGIG (reference sequence). CDR3 region: CAWSVRGTSGLGTQYF. Written as DNA, the CDR3 is TGTGCCTGGAGTGTGAGAGGGACTAGCGGGCTGGGGACCCAGTACTTC.

The chain combines TRBV30 with TRBJ2-5; no clear D gene. Trimming took 4 bases from V and 6 from J, leaving 18 bases between them. CDR3 length: 14 residues. Germline CDR1 and CDR2: GTSNPN and SVGIG (reference sequence). The DNA for the CDR3 is TGTGCCTGGACGTCAGGACCCCAGGAGCAGACCCAGTACTTC. Translating it yields CAWTSGPQEQTQYF. Full variable domain (remainder filled in from reference TRBV30 and TRBJ2-5): SQTIHQWPATLVQPVGSPLSLECTVEGTSNPNLYWYRQAAGRGLQLLFYSVGIGQISSEVPQNLSASRPQDRQFILSSKKLLLSDSGFYLCAWTSGPQEQTQYFGPGTRLLVL.

This chain connects TRBV29-1 to TRBJ1-4; no definite D call. In germline, CDR1 is SQVTM, CDR2 ANQGSEA. There are 12 residues in the CDR3. V was trimmed by 0 bases and J by 11 bases, leaving 10 bases between them. The CDR3 sequence is CSVEDQVGKLFF. The CDR3 DNA reads TGCAGCGTTGAAGATCAAGTGGGGAAACTGTTTTTT.

The V gene is TRBV30, the J gene TRBJ1-2; 8 bases line up with TRBD1. This CDR3 is built from 16 residues. V gave up 0 bases and J gave up 4 bases; unmatched junction bases: 10. Germline lookup yields CDR1 GTSNPN and CDR2 SVGIG (reference sequence). CDR3 amino acids: CAWSVGQGIVGYGYTF. CDR3 nucleotides: TGTGCCTGGAGTGTTGGACAGGGTATTGTCGGCTATGGCTACACCTTC.

The chain couples TRBV7-6 to TRBJ2-7, with D possibly being TRBD2 (5 bases). The CDR3 has 15 amino acids. Trimming removed 11 bases from V and 4 bases from J, with 24 bases in between. Germline assignment: CDR1 SGHVS and CDR2 FNYEAQ. The chain's CDR3 is CAVQSWPSGRYEQYF. In DNA, the CDR3 is TGTGCCGTCCAATCCTGGCCCTCGGGGAGATACGAGCAGTACTTC.

This clone has a count of ten or more. The chain uses TRBV25-1 and TRBJ2-7; a possible D gene is TRBD2 (6 bases). Germline V CDR1 and CDR2: MGHDK, SYGVNS. Trimming shortened V by 2 bases and J by 5 bases, and 16 bases separated the two germline ends. The CDR3 sequence is 15 residues long. DNA for the CDR3: TGTGCCAGCAGTGAAGTCATGCGGGGAAATAACGAGCAGTACTTC. This sequence encodes CASSEVMRGNNEQYF.

This chain links TRBV15 with TRBJ1-5; D uncertain. The CDR3 consists of 11 residues. The V gene lost 9 bases and the J gene lost 0 bases, with 3 bases spanning the gap. Germline V gene data show CDR1 as LNHNV and CDR2 as YYDKDF (reference sequence). The CDR3 DNA sequence: TGTGCCACGGGTAGCAATCAGCCCCAGCATTTT. Translating gives CATGSNQPQHF.

This clone was seen a few times. The gene calls are TRBV18 and TRBJ2-1; 8 bases agree with TRBD1. CDR1 is KGHSH and CDR2 is LQKENI in the germline V gene. Trimming cost V 2 bases and J 6 bases; bases outside gene matches: 6. This CDR3 is 15 amino acids long. In DNA form, the CDR3 reads TGTGCCAGCTCACCAACGGACAGGGAGGTCAATGAGCAGTTCTTC. Its translation: CASSPTDREVNEQFF. The variable domain in full, completed from reference TRBV18 and TRBJ2-1, reads NAGVMQNPRHLVRRRGQEARLRCSPMKGHSHVYWYRQLPEEGLKFMVYLQKENIIDESGMPKERFSAEFPKEGPSILRIQQVVRGDSAAYFCASSPTDREVNEQFFGPGTRLTVL.